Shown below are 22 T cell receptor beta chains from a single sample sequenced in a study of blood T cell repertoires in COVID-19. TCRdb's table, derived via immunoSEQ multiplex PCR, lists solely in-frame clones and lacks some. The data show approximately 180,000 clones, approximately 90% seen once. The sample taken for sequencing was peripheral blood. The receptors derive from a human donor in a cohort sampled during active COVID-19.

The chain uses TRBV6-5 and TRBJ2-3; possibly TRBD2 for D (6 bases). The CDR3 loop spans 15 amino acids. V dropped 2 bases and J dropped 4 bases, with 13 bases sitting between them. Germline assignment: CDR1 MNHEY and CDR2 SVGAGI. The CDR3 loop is CASSYGGLWSDTQYF. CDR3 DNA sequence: TGTGCCAGCAGTTACGGGGGGTTGTGGTCAGATACGCAGTATTTT.

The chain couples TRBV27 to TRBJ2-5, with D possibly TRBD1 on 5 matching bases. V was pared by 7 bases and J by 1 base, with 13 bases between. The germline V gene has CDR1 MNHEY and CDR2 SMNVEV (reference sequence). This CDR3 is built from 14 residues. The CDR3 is CASIRSRVQETQYF. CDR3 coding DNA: TGTGCCAGCATCAGGTCCAGGGTCCAAGAGACCCAGTACTTC.

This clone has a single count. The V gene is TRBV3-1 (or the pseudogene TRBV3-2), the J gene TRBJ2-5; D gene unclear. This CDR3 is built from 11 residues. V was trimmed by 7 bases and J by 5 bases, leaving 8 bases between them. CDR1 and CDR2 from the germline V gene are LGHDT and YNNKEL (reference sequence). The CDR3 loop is CASTSGETQYF. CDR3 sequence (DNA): TGTGCCAGCACTTCCGGTGAGACCCAGTACTTC.

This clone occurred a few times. The CDR3, as DNA: TGTGCCAGCAGCTTAGCCCAGGGGCGAGAGCAGTTCTTC. Encoded protein: CASSLAQGREQFF. V and J are TRBV7-8 and TRBJ2-1; possible D gene TRBD1, 6 bases. The CDR3 spans 13 residues. Germline V gene sequence: CDR1 SGHVS, CDR2 FQNEAQ. V dropped 0 bases and J dropped 10 bases, with 10 bases sitting between them.

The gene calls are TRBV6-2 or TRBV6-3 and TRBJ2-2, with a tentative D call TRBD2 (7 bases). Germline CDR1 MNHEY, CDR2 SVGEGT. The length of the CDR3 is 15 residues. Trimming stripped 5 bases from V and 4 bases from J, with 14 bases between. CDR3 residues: CASSVGGASTGELFF. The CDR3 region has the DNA TGTGCCAGCAGTGTAGGGGGGGCGAGCACCGGGGAGCTGTTTTTT.

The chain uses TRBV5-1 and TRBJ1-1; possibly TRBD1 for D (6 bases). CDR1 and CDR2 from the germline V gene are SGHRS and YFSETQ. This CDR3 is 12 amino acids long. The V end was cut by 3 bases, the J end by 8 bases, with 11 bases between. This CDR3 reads CASSSGQREAFF. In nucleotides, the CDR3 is TGCGCCAGCAGCTCAGGACAGCGAGAAGCTTTCTTT.

The CDR3 DNA reads as TGTGCCAGTAGTTCACAGAACTCTGGAAACACCATATATTTT. This codes for CASSSQNSGNTIYF. The chain is built from TRBV19 and TRBJ1-3; no clear D gene. The V gene lost 5 bases and the J gene lost 0 bases, with 8 bases spanning the gap. CDR1 and CDR2 from the germline V gene are LNHDA and SQIVND (reference sequence). The CDR3 loop spans 14 amino acids.

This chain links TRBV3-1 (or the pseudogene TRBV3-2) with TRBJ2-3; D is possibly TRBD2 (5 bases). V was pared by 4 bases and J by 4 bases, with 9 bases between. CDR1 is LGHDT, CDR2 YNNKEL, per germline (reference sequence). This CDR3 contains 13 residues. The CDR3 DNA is TGTGCCAGCAGCCCCTCCGGGGCAGATACGCAGTATTTT. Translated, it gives CASSPSGADTQYF.

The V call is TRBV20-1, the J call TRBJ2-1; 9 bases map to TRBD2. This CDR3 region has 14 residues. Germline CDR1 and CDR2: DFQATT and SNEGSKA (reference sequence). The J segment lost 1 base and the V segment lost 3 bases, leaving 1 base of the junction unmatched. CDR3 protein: CSASSGSSYNEQFF. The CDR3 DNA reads TGCAGTGCTAGTAGCGGGAGTTCCTACAATGAGCAGTTCTTC.

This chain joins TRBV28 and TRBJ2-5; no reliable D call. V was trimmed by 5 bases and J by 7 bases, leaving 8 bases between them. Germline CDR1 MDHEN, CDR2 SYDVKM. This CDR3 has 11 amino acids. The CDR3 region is CASSPSRTQYF. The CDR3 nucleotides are TGTGCCAGCAGTCCCTCTAGGACCCAGTACTTC.

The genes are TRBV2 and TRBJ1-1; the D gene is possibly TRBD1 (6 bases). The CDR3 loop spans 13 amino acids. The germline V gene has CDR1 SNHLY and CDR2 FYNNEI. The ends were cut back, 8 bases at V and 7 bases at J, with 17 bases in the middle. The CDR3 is CASSPDSLFEAFF. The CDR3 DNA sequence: TGTGCCAGCTCTCCGGACAGTCTATTTGAAGCTTTCTTT. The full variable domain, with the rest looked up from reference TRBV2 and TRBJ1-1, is EPEVTQTPSHQVTQMGQEVILRCVPISNHLYFYWYRQILGQKVEFLVSFYNNEISEKSEIFDDQFSVERPDGSNFTLKIRSTKLEDSAMYFCASSPDSLFEAFFGQGTRLTVV.

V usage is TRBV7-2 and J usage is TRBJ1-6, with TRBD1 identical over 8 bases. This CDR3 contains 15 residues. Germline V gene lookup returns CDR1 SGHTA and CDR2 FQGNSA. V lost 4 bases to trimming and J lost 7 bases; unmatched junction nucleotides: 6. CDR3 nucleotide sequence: TGTGCCAGCAGCTGGGGGGACAGGCGGAATTCACCCCTCCACTTT. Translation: CASSWGDRRNSPLHF.

CDR3 sequence reads: CASSSTGPNYGYTF. For the CDR3, the DNA is TGCGCCAGCAGCTCGACAGGCCCTAACTATGGCTACACCTTC. The chain uses TRBV5-1 and TRBJ1-2; possibly TRBD1 for D (6 bases). The germline CDR1 and CDR2 sequences are SGHRS and YFSETQ. The CDR3 has 14 amino acids. Between the trimmed V and J ends, which lost 3 bases and 0 bases, there was a span of 9 bases.

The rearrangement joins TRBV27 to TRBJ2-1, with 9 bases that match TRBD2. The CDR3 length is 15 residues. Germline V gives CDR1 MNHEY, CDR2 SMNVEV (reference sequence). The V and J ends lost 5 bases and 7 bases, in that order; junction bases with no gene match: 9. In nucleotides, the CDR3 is TGTGCCAGCAGTCAAATTAGCGGGAGTAGGAATGAGCAGTTCTTC. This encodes CASSQISGSRNEQFF.

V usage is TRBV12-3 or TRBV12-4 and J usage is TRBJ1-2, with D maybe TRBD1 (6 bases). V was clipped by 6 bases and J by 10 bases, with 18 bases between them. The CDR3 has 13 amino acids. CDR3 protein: CASSLGQVGLYTF. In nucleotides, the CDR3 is TGTGCCAGCAGCTTGGGACAAGTCGGACTCTACACCTTC.

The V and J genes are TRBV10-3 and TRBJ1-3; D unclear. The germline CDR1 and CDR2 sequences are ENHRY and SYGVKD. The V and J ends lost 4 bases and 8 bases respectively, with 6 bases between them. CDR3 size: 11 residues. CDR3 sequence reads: CAISGLDTIYF. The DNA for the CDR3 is TGTGCCATCAGTGGGTTAGACACCATATATTTT.

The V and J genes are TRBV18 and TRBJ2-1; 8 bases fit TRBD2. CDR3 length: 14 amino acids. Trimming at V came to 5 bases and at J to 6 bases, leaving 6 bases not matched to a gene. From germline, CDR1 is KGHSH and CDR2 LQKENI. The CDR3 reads CASSAGLGGNEQFF. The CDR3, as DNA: TGTGCCAGCTCAGCGGGACTAGGGGGCAATGAGCAGTTCTTC.

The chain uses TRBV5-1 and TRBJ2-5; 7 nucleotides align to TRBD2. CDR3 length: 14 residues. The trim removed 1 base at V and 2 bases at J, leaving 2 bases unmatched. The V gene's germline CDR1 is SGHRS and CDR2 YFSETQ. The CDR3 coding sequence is TGCGCCAGCAGCTTGAACGGGGGGCAAGAGACCCAGTACTTC. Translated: CASSLNGGQETQYF.

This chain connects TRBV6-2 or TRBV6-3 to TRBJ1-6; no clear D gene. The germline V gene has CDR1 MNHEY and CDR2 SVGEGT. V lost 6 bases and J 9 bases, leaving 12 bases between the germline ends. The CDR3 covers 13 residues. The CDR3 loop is CASSPPGVSPLHF. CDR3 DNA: TGTGCCAGCAGCCCACCCGGGGTTTCACCCCTCCACTTT.

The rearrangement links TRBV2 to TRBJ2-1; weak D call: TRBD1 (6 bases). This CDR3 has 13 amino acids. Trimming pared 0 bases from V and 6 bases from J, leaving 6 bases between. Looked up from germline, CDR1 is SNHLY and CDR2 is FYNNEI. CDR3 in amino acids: CASSEAGGNEQFF. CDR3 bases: TGTGCCAGCAGTGAAGCAGGGGGCAATGAGCAGTTCTTC.

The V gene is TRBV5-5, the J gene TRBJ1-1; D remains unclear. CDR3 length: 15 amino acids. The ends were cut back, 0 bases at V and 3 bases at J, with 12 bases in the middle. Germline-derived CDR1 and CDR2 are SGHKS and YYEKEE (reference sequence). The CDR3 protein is CASSLEKPEDTEAFF. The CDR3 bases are TGTGCCAGCAGCTTGGAGAAGCCGGAGGACACTGAAGCTTTCTTT.

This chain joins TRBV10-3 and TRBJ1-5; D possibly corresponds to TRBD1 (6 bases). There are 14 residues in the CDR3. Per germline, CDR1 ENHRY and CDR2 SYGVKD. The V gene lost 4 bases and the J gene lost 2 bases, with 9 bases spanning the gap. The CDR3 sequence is CAISGRGGNQPQHF. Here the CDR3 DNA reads TGTGCCATCAGTGGCAGGGGAGGCAATCAGCCCCAGCATTTT.